The 7 T cell receptor beta chains presented below share a single source sample, sequenced in a study of blood T cell repertoires in COVID-19 (dated by TCRdb to 2019 to 2021). To prepare the library, the immunoSEQ multiplex PCR assay was applied. This is the immuneACCESS table as TCRdb keeps it, with only in-frame sequences that have V and J called. A part of the clones is gone; compared with another copy, unresolved V genes explain less than half, and the rest is unexplained. This sample is represented by under 300,000 clones; 87% of them were singletons. Clones ranked in the top ten supply approximately 7.5% of the sample. Material for sequencing was peripheral blood. All receptors come from a man aged 55 to 70 who had recovered from COVID-19.

The chain couples TRBV5-6 to TRBJ1-4; possible D gene TRBD1, 5 bases. CDR1 is SGHDT and CDR2 is YYEEEE in the germline V gene. This CDR3 contains 16 residues. V lost 1 base, J lost 0 bases, and 10 bases lay in between. The CDR3 nucleotides read TGTGCCAGCAGCTTGTACAGGACCGCAACTAATGAAAAACTGTTTTTT. It encodes CASSLYRTATNEKLFF.

The chain couples TRBV9 to TRBJ2-1; 8 nucleotides match TRBD2. Germline lookup yields CDR1 SGDLS and CDR2 YYNGEE. J gave up 5 bases and V 2 bases, and 6 bases lay outside the gene matches. The CDR3 has 15 amino acids. The CDR3 region has the DNA TGTGCCAGCAGCGTTTTGGCGGGGGGCAACAATGAGCAGTTCTTC. Its protein is CASSVLAGGNNEQFF.

The chain has TRBV5-1 and TRBJ1-6; 7 bases fit TRBD1. V shed 4 bases and J 9 bases; nucleotides not matched to a gene: 10. The germline V gene has CDR1 SGHRS and CDR2 YFSETQ. The CDR3 spans 15 residues. CDR3 protein: CASSPLRQGLSPLHF. The CDR3 DNA sequence: TGCGCCAGCAGCCCCCTTCGACAGGGTCTTTCACCCCTCCACTTT.

Details on this clone: The junction differs from germline at one of its ends, possibly a read error. The chain employs TRBV9 and TRBJ1-2; 7 bases are a match to TRBD1. Germline CDR1 is SGDLS and CDR2 is YYNGEE. This CDR3 has 13 residues. CDR3 bases: TGTGCCAGCAGCGCCCAAGCCGGGACAGCATCCTACTTC. Residues: CASSAQAGTASYF.

Concerning this clone: One junction end disagrees with the germline gene, perhaps due to a read error. The chain joins TRBV27 to TRBJ1-2, with TRBD1 identical over 7 bases. The CDR3 sequence is 15 residues long. Germline-derived CDR1 and CDR2 are MNHEY and SMNVEV (reference sequence). The CDR3 DNA sequence: TGTGCCAGCAGTATATCAGGGGGATGGATCTATGGCTACACCTTC. It yields the protein CASSISGGWIYGYTF.

This chain connects TRBV5-1 to TRBJ1-3; weak D call: TRBD1 (6 bases). CDR3 length: 16 residues. Germline-derived CDR1 and CDR2 are SGHRS and YFSETQ. V was trimmed by 0 bases and J by 5 bases, leaving 15 bases between them. CDR3 region: CASSLAADSGRNTIYF. CDR3 sequence (DNA): TGCGCCAGCAGCTTGGCCGCGGACAGCGGTCGAAACACCATATATTTT.

The CDR3 reads CASSGQGVDYGYTF. In nucleotides, the CDR3 is TGTGCCAGCTCAGGACAGGGAGTGGACTATGGCTACACCTTC. The genes are TRBV18 and TRBJ1-2; 8 bases agree with TRBD1. Looked up from germline, CDR1 is KGHSH and CDR2 is LQKENI. V lost 5 bases and J lost 3; bases outside the gene matches: 5. The CDR3 length is 14 residues.